The 32 T cell receptor beta chains reported below all come from one sample, sequenced in a study of vaccination and CD4 T cells after COVID-19. Their specific antigens are unknown. As to treatment: roughly 11-day PBMC culture with coronavirus spike peptide pools or control peptides (ViraFEST assay). At the Johns Hopkins FTIC core, DNA taken from cultured CD4+ T cells was sequenced by way of the Oncomine TCR Beta short-read assay. TCRdb reprocessed the PCR reads via MiXCR and lists one record per CDR3 protein. The data contain over 10,000 distinct CDR3 sequences, 36% of them singletons. Sequenced material: cultured CD4+ T cells from blood. The receptors originated from a human donor with COVID-19.

This clonotype occurred a few times. The chain combines TRBV10-2 with TRBJ2-5; 7 nucleotides agree with TRBD2. Germline V gives CDR1 WSHSY, CDR2 SAAADI. The V segment lost 4 bases and the J segment 5 bases; nucleotides outside the gene matches: 10. The CDR3 length is 15 residues. The DNA for the CDR3 is TGCGCCAGCAGTGGAAGCGGGGTAGTCTGGGAGACCCAGTACTTC. Encoded protein: CASSGSGVVWETQYF.

The chain links TRBV7-2 to TRBJ1-2; D gene uncertain. Germline CDR1 and CDR2: SGHTA and FQGNSA. Trimming removed 5 bases from V and 4 bases from J, with 11 bases in between. The CDR3 extends over 13 amino acids. CDR3 sequence: CASSQAKVYGYTF. Written as DNA, the CDR3 is TGTGCCAGCAGCCAGGCGAAAGTCTATGGCTACACCTTC.

This chain links TRBV19 with TRBJ2-5; the match to TRBD1 covers 8 bases. V lost 3 bases and J lost 5; bases outside the gene matches: 5. From germline, CDR1 is LNHDA and CDR2 SQIVND (reference sequence). This CDR3 is 14 amino acids long. The CDR3 sequence is CASSITGGLETQYF. The CDR3 DNA follows: TGTGCCAGTAGTATTACAGGGGGTCTGGAGACCCAGTACTTC.

A few counts support this clonotype. V gene TRBV19 combines with J gene TRBJ2-1; no clear D. V was shortened by 5 bases and J by 8 bases, with 19 bases between the two germline ends. Germline CDR1 reads LNHDA; CDR2 reads SQIVND (reference sequence). This CDR3 is built from 15 residues. CDR3 in DNA: TGTGCCAGTAGTTCCCTCCTGGCGGCCAAGGATGAGCAGTTCTTC. Its translation: CASSSLLAAKDEQFF.

V usage is TRBV6-1 and J usage is TRBJ1-1; D call uncertain. The CDR3 totals 15 residues. Germline V CDR1 and CDR2: MNHNS, SASEGT. Trimming cost V 6 bases and J 5 bases, with 19 bases left between them. The CDR3: CASSHRRAGQTEAFF. CDR3 in DNA: TGTGCCAGCAGCCACCGACGGGCAGGTCAAACTGAAGCTTTCTTT.

This chain links TRBV12-3 or TRBV12-4 with TRBJ1-2; 9 bases line up with TRBD1. CDR3 length: 17 amino acids. J lost 5 bases, V lost 6 bases, and 16 bases had no gene match. CDR3 residues: CASRAGQGVWERYGYTF. In nucleotides, the CDR3 is TGTGCCAGCAGGGCGGGACAGGGAGTCTGGGAAAGATATGGCTACACCTTC.

V gene TRBV24-1 combines with J gene TRBJ2-2; the D gene could be TRBD1 or TRBD2 (5 bases each). The length of the CDR3 is 15 residues. Germline CDR1 is KGHDR and CDR2 is SFDVKD. Trimming removed 5 bases from V and 5 bases from J, with 14 bases in between. The CDR3 coding sequence is TGTGCCACCAGTGGTGCGGGCAGGGATACCGGGGAGCTGTTTTTT. It is translated as CATSGAGRDTGELFF.

A remark on this clonotype: The junction departs from germline at one end; a sequencing error may be responsible. This rearrangement joins TRBV5-3 to TRBJ1-6, with TRBD1 matching 7 bases. TRBV5-3 is an ORF, with its function uncertain. This CDR3 has 16 amino acids. CDR3 loop: CASSLTGRNYNSPLHF. CDR3 DNA sequence: TGTGCCAGCAGCTTGACAGGGAGGAACTATAATTCACCCCTCCACTTT.

This clonotype was seen more than once but under ten times. The V call is TRBV15, the J call TRBJ2-5, with D unresolved. The CDR3 sequence is 14 residues long. Per the germline V gene, CDR1 is LNHNV and CDR2 is YYDKDF (reference sequence). V was clipped by 6 bases and J by 0 bases, with 11 bases between them. The CDR3 reads CATSNREYQETQYF. DNA for the CDR3: TGTGCCACCAGTAACAGAGAGTACCAAGAGACCCAGTACTTC.

This clonotype was found a few times. The chain couples TRBV12-3 or TRBV12-4 to TRBJ1-1; 8 positions match TRBD1. The CDR3 runs 15 residues. The V segment lost 3 bases and the J segment 6 bases; nucleotides outside the gene matches: 9. As DNA, the CDR3 is TGTGCCAGCAGTTTTATCGCAGGGGGCCTGGCTGAAGCTTTCTTT. It encodes CASSFIAGGLAEAFF.

This clonotype has just a few counts. The chain joins TRBV7-6 to TRBJ1-6; D is perhaps TRBD1 (6 bases). V lost 3 bases and J lost 6, with 18 bases in between. The CDR3 runs 17 residues. Germline V CDR1 and CDR2: SGHVS, FNYEAQ. CDR3 region: CASSLRTVKTVNSPLHF. The CDR3 DNA follows: TGTGCCAGCAGCTTGAGGACAGTCAAAACCGTTAATTCACCCCTCCACTTT.

V usage is TRBV7-3 and J usage is TRBJ2-3; no firm D call. Germline loops: CDR1 SGHTA, CDR2 FQGTGA. Trimming removed 5 bases at V and 1 base at J, with 10 bases between. This CDR3 is built from 14 residues. DNA of the CDR3: TGTGCCAGCAGCAAAAGTACTCGCACAGATACGCAGTATTTT. Translated, it gives CASSKSTRTDTQYF.

This clonotype is labeled medium-sized. The CDR3 region is CSARATGANQPQHF. The CDR3 DNA sequence: TGCAGTGCTAGGGCGACAGGTGCCAATCAGCCCCAGCATTTT. The chain has TRBV20-1 and TRBJ1-5, with D tentatively TRBD1 (6 bases). This CDR3 spans 14 amino acids. Trimming removed 3 bases from V and 3 bases from J, with 12 bases in between. Germline-derived CDR1 and CDR2 are DFQATT and SNEGSKA (reference sequence).

The chain is built from TRBV7-2 and TRBJ2-2; TRBD2 agrees at 11 bases. The CDR3 length is 18 residues. The germline CDR1 and CDR2 sequences are SGHTA and FQGNSA. With 2 bases clipped from V and 2 bases from J, the junction kept 7 bases outside the gene matches. CDR3 coding DNA: TGTGCCAGCAGCTTATTAGCGGGGGGGCCGTCAAACACCGGGGAGCTGTTTTTT. Translation: CASSLLAGGPSNTGELFF.

The chain couples TRBV20-1 to TRBJ2-4; 8 bases match TRBD2. The CDR3 length is 16 residues. Germline values: CDR1 DFQATT, CDR2 SNEGSKA (reference sequence). V trimming: 1 base; J trimming: 3 bases; junction bases outside the gene matches: 8. CDR3 DNA: TGCAGTGCTAGAGGGCCCAGCGGGGGAGACAAAAACATTCAGTACTTC. Translated, it gives CSARGPSGGDKNIQYF.

V gene TRBV7-2 combines with J gene TRBJ2-5; D possibly corresponds to TRBD2 (5 bases). V lost 1 base and J lost 9, with 18 bases in between. The CDR3 consists of 15 residues. CDR1 SGHTA and CDR2 FQGNSA come from the germline V gene. The CDR3 DNA reads as TGTGCCAGCAGCTTAGGGGCCCGCCGGGGTCGGCCCCAGTACTTC. This encodes CASSLGARRGRPQYF.

This clonotype showed up just a few times. This chain connects TRBV19 to TRBJ1-2; maybe TRBD1 (6 bases). CDR1 and CDR2 (germline): LNHDA, SQIVND (reference sequence). The V end lost 5 bases, the J end lost 4 bases, and 17 bases lay between the germline ends. The CDR3 spans 15 residues. The CDR3 loop reads CASSVRQVDSYGYTF. CDR3 sequence (DNA): TGTGCCAGTAGTGTGAGACAGGTGGATAGCTATGGCTACACCTTC. The complete variable domain, with remaining parts taken from reference TRBV19 and TRBJ1-2, reads DGGITQSPKYLFRKEGQNVTLSCEQNLNHDAMYWYRQDPGQGLRLIYYSQIVNDFQKGDIAEGYSVSREKKESFPLTVTSAQKNPTAFYLCASSVRQVDSYGYTFGSGTRLTVV.

This clonotype was counted a few times. The rearrangement uses TRBV18 and TRBJ1-1; D gene ambiguous. Trimming took 1 base from V and 1 from J, leaving 10 bases between them. In germline, CDR1 is KGHSH, CDR2 LQKENI. The CDR3 runs to 15 residues. Written as DNA, the CDR3 is TGTGCCAGCTCACCACTGGGGTCGGGGAACACTGAAGCTTTCTTT. Amino acids: CASSPLGSGNTEAFF.

The chain links TRBV19 to TRBJ2-3; 7 bases fit TRBD2. J lost 0 bases, V lost 7 bases, and 4 bases had no gene match. The germline V gene encodes CDR1 LNHDA and CDR2 SQIVND (reference sequence). This CDR3 region has 14 residues. This chain's CDR3 is CASTLGGSTDTQYF. The CDR3 region has the DNA TGTGCCAGTACCCTCGGGGGGAGCACAGATACGCAGTATTTT.

The V call is TRBV7-2, the J call TRBJ1-1; the match to TRBD1 covers 9 bases. The CDR3 totals 16 residues. Trimming cost V 4 bases and J 4 bases; bases outside gene matches: 10. The germline V gene has CDR1 SGHTA and CDR2 FQGNSA. CDR3 amino acids: CASSSSRRDRATEAFF. For the CDR3, the DNA is TGTGCCAGCAGCTCGTCCCGCCGGGACAGGGCCACTGAAGCTTTCTTT. The variable domain in full, with the rest retrieved from reference TRBV7-2 and TRBJ1-1, is GAGVSQSPSNKVTEKGKDVELRCDPISGHTALYWYRQSLGQGLEFLIYFQGNSAPDKSGLPSDRFSAERTGGSVSTLTIQRTQQEDSAVYLCASSSSRRDRATEAFFGQGTRLTVV.

This clonotype appeared a few times. The rearrangement uses TRBV6-1 and TRBJ2-7, with 7 bases matching TRBD1. Germline trimming cut 6 bases from V and 0 bases from J; bases unmatched to any gene: 5. The CDR3 extends over 14 amino acids. The germline V gene encodes CDR1 MNHNS and CDR2 SASEGT. CDR3 nucleotide sequence: TGTGCCAGCAGAGACGGGACAGACTCCTACGAGCAGTACTTC. Amino acids: CASRDGTDSYEQYF.

The J gene is TRBJ1-4, the V gene TRBV25-1, with 7 bases identical to TRBD1. Unmatched junction bases numbered 10, after V lost 7 bases and J lost 11 bases. This CDR3 spans 13 amino acids. CDR1 is MGHDK and CDR2 is SYGVNS in the germline V gene. The CDR3 DNA is TGTGCCAGCACCGGGACAGCTGCCGGGAAACTGTTTTTT. It encodes CASTGTAAGKLFF.

J is TRBJ2-5 and V is TRBV20-1; 11 nucleotides match TRBD2. From germline, CDR1 is DFQATT and CDR2 SNEGSKA (reference sequence). V was clipped by 2 bases and J by 4 bases; unmatched bases: 9. The CDR3 is 16 residues long. CDR3 coding DNA: TGCAGTGCTAGAATCATACTAGCGGGGGAGCGAGAGACCCAGTACTTC. Protein: CSARIILAGERETQYF.

The chain has TRBV4-1 and TRBJ2-1; either TRBD1 or TRBD2 may supply D (5 bases each). This CDR3 has 18 residues. The germline V and J ends were trimmed by 4 bases and 4 bases, with 23 bases remaining between them. Per the germline V gene, CDR1 is MGHRA and CDR2 is YSYEKL. CDR3 sequence (DNA): TGCGCCAGCAGCCTAAGAGGAGGTGGGGCTGATTCGTACAATGAGCAGTTCTTC. This sequence encodes CASSLRGGGADSYNEQFF.

The V gene is TRBV20-1, the J gene TRBJ2-5, with D maybe TRBD2 (5 bases). The ends were cut back, 5 bases at V and 5 bases at J, with 12 bases in the middle. The CDR3 is 12 amino acids. Germline V gene data show CDR1 as DFQATT and CDR2 as SNEGSKA (reference sequence). The CDR3, as DNA: TGCAGTGCTGCGGGCCTTAAGGAGACCCAGTACTTC. Translating it yields CSAAGLKETQYF.

The chain carries TRBV7-2 and TRBJ1-2; weak D call: TRBD1 (6 bases). Germline loops: CDR1 SGHTA, CDR2 FQGNSA. V lost 5 bases to trimming and J lost 6 bases, with 19 bases between them. This CDR3 comprises 15 residues. Written as DNA, the CDR3 is TGTACCAGCAGCCCCCGGGAAGGGACATTGAATGGCTACACCTTC. Its protein product is CTSSPREGTLNGYTF.

The chain links TRBV6-1 to TRBJ2-1; 8 bases align to TRBD2. Germline V gene sequence: CDR1 MNHNS, CDR2 SASEGT. The CDR3 has 13 amino acids. V was clipped by 7 bases and J by 8 bases; unmatched bases: 7. The CDR3 reads CASTSVGRDEQFF. CDR3 in DNA: TGTGCCAGCACCAGCGTCGGGAGGGATGAGCAGTTCTTC.

This clonotype was detected a few times. The chain employs TRBV7-2 and TRBJ1-6; 8 bases are shared with TRBD1. Germline V gene sequence: CDR1 SGHTA, CDR2 FQGNSA. Losses at the gene ends were 5 bases for V and 7 bases for J; bases not matched to a gene: 7. This CDR3 is built from 15 residues. The CDR3 protein is CASSPTGDRNSPLHF. The CDR3 DNA is TGTGCCAGCAGCCCGACAGGGGATCGGAATTCACCCCTCCACTTT.

The chain recombines TRBV12-3 or TRBV12-4 with TRBJ1-1; D remains unclear. Trimming left V 1 base short and J 4 bases short, with 10 bases between. This CDR3 is 14 amino acids long. The CDR3 protein is CASSLGGVGTEAFF. The CDR3 DNA reads as TGTGCCAGCAGTTTAGGGGGTGTGGGCACTGAAGCTTTCTTT.

This chain joins TRBV11-3 and TRBJ2-7; TRBD1 agrees at 7 bases. Trimming removed 3 bases from V and 2 bases from J; junction bases left unmatched: 4. The CDR3 totals 14 residues. The germline V gene has CDR1 SGHNT and CDR2 YENEEA. CDR3 sequence reads: CASSFIQGAYEQYF. The CDR3 nucleotides read TGTGCCAGCAGCTTTATCCAGGGGGCCTACGAGCAGTACTTC.

This chain joins TRBV7-2 and TRBJ1-3; 9 positions agree with TRBD1. This CDR3 region has 15 residues. Trimming took 6 bases from V and 3 from J; bases not matched to a gene: 6. Per germline, CDR1 SGHTA and CDR2 FQGNSA. The CDR3, as DNA: TGTGCCAGCAGACGAACAGGGGGCGGTGGAAACACCATATATTTT. This encodes CASRRTGGGGNTIYF.

The chain joins TRBV2 to TRBJ1-1, with 7 positions matching TRBD1. Germline CDR1 is SNHLY and CDR2 is FYNNEI. V shed 6 bases and J 0 bases; nucleotides not matched to a gene: 1. The CDR3 totals 13 residues. As DNA, the CDR3 is TGTGCCAGCAGGGACAGGTTGAACACTGAAGCTTTCTTT. This translates into CASRDRLNTEAFF. Drawing the rest from reference TRBV2 and TRBJ1-1, the complete variable domain is EPEVTQTPSHQVTQMGQEVILRCVPISNHLYFYWYRQILGQKVEFLVSFYNNEISEKSEIFDDQFSVERPDGSNFTLKIRSTKLEDSAMYFCASRDRLNTEAFFGQGTRLTVV.